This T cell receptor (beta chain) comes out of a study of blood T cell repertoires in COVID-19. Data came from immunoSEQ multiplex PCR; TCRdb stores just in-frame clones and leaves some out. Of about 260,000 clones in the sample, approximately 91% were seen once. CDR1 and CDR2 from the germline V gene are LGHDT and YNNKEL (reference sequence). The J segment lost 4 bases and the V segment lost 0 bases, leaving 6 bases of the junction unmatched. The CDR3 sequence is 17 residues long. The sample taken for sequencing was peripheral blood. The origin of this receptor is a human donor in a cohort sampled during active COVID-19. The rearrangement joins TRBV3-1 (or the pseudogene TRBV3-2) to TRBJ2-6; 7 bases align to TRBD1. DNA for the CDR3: TGTGCCAGCAGCCAAGAAGTACAGGGGTCCGGGGCCAACGTCCTGACTTTC. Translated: CASSQEVQGSGANVLTF.